Shown below are 23 T cell receptor beta chains from a single sample sequenced in a study of CD8+ T cells in alopecia areata. RNA was isolated and reverse transcribed to cDNA, the sequencing template. The table came from immunoSEQ multiplex PCR; TCRdb's copy has only in-frame clones and leaves some out. The sample has 110,000 to 150,000 clones, roughly 53% seen once. The sample consisted of CD4+ T cells sorted from blood, taken at week 0. Receptors originate from a human donor with alopecia areata.

The V call is TRBV6-1, the J call TRBJ1-1; D is unclear. V lost 3 bases and J lost 0, with 8 bases in between. The CDR3 sequence is 14 residues long. Germline V gives CDR1 MNHNS, CDR2 SASEGT. The CDR3 nucleotides are TGTGCCAGCAGTGAGGGTCCGATGAACACTGAAGCTTTCTTT. This sequence encodes CASSEGPMNTEAFF.

The chain links TRBV29-1 to TRBJ2-7; 7 nucleotides line up with TRBD1. With 4 bases clipped from V and 2 bases from J, the junction kept 8 bases outside the gene matches. Germline values: CDR1 SQVTM, CDR2 ANQGSEA. The CDR3 is 14 residues long. CDR3 DNA sequence: TGCAGCGTTGCCGTCCGGGACAGCACCTACGAGCAGTACTTC. Encoded protein: CSVAVRDSTYEQYF.

This clone appeared once. The genes are TRBV7-9 and TRBJ2-7, with D possibly matching TRBD1 (6 bases). Germline V CDR1 and CDR2: SEHNR, FQNEAQ (reference sequence). Trimming shortened V by 0 bases and J by 10 bases, and 13 bases separated the two germline ends. The CDR3 loop spans 13 amino acids. CDR3 sequence: CASSLAGQIGQYF. The CDR3 DNA reads as TGTGCCAGCAGCTTAGCCGGACAGATCGGACAGTACTTC.

The chain links TRBV5-1 to TRBJ2-1; 8 bases map to TRBD2. The J segment lost 7 bases and the V segment lost 2 bases, leaving 8 bases of the junction unmatched. This CDR3 region has 15 residues. Germline V lookup: CDR1 SGHRS, CDR2 YFSETQ. CDR3 loop: CASSFAAGDLNEQFF. In nucleotides, the CDR3 is TGCGCCAGCAGCTTCGCAGCGGGGGACCTTAATGAGCAGTTCTTC.

Regarding this clone: Other DNA sequences in the sample encode the same CDR3. The rearrangement uses TRBV7-2 and TRBJ1-2, with 8 bases that match TRBD1. CDR1 SGHTA and CDR2 FQGNSA come from the germline V gene. The CDR3 runs to 13 residues. Trimming removed 4 bases from V and 2 bases from J; junction bases left unmatched: 0. As DNA, the CDR3 is TGTGCCAGCAGCTGGACAGGGAACTATGGCTACACCTTC. Protein: CASSWTGNYGYTF.

The V call is TRBV28, the J call TRBJ2-1; 11 bases line up with TRBD1. This CDR3 region has 14 residues. V was clipped by 6 bases and J by 3 bases; unmatched bases: 1. Germline V gene data show CDR1 as MDHEN and CDR2 as SYDVKM. CDR3 sequence reads: CASRGQGVYNEQFF. The CDR3 DNA sequence: TGTGCCAGCAGGGGACAGGGGGTCTACAATGAGCAGTTCTTC. Looking up the rest from reference TRBV28 and TRBJ2-1 gives the full variable domain: DVKVTQSSRYLVKRTGEKVFLECVQDMDHENMFWYRQDPGLGLRLIYFSYDVKMKEKGDIPEGYSVSREKKERFSLILESASTNQTSMYLCASRGQGVYNEQFFGPGTRLTVL.

Remarks on this clone: The sample holds other DNA sequences that translate to the same CDR3. The chain employs TRBV7-2 and TRBJ2-5; D could derive from TRBD1 or TRBD2 (5 bases each). The CDR3 loop spans 14 amino acids. V lost 3 bases, J lost 4 bases, and 12 bases lay in between. Germline CDR1 and CDR2: SGHTA and FQGNSA. As DNA, the CDR3 is TGTGCCAGCAGCTTGGCGAGGGGTCGAGAGACCCAGTACTTC. Its protein product is CASSLARGRETQYF.

This clone occurred a few times. CDR3 sequence: CAIVRTGAQYF. The CDR3 DNA is TGTGCCATCGTACGGACAGGGGCGCAGTATTTT. The chain uses TRBV7-9 and TRBJ2-3; 9 bases are shared with TRBD1. V lost 10 bases and J lost 10; bases outside the gene matches: 6. The germline V gene has CDR1 SEHNR and CDR2 FQNEAQ (reference sequence). The CDR3 sequence is 11 residues long. The full variable domain, completed using reference TRBV7-9 and TRBJ2-3, is DTGVSQNPRHKITKRGQNVTFRCDPISEHNRLYWYRQTLGQGPEFLTYFQNEAQLEKSRLLSDRFSAERPKGSFSTLEIQRTEQGDSAMYLCAIVRTGAQYFGPGTRLTVL.

This clone appeared a few times. V usage is TRBV29-1 and J usage is TRBJ1-1; 12 bases agree with TRBD1. Germline V lookup: CDR1 SQVTM, CDR2 ANQGSEA. CDR3 size: 14 residues. V trimming: 6 bases; J trimming: 4 bases; junction bases outside the gene matches: 6. CDR3 coding DNA: TGCAGCGTCGAGGGACAGGGGGCAGGCACTGAAGCTTTCTTT. It translates to CSVEGQGAGTEAFF.

This clone came up once. This chain joins TRBV30 and TRBJ1-2; TRBD1 might be the D (5 bases). With 0 bases removed from V and 7 bases from J, the gap between germline ends came to 15 bases. Germline CDR1 reads GTSNPN; CDR2 reads SVGIG (reference sequence). CDR3 length: 14 residues. CDR3 sequence reads: CAWSVWGGRRGYTF. The CDR3 coding sequence is TGTGCCTGGAGTGTATGGGGGGGAAGGCGTGGCTACACCTTC.

The chain combines TRBV29-1 with TRBJ2-5; 7 bases are shared with TRBD1. This CDR3 contains 13 residues. Germline loops: CDR1 SQVTM, CDR2 ANQGSEA. Losses at the gene ends were 8 bases for V and 2 bases for J; bases not matched to a gene: 8. CDR3 sequence: CSSGTGQQETQYF. The CDR3 DNA reads TGCAGCTCAGGTACGGGACAGCAAGAGACCCAGTACTTC. Combining the CDR3 with reference TRBV29-1 and TRBJ2-5 gives the whole variable domain SAVISQKPSRDICQRGTSLTIQCQVDSQVTMMFWYRQQPGQSLTLIATANQGSEATYESGFVIDKFPISRPNLTFSTLTVSNMSPEDSSIYLCSSGTGQQETQYFGPGTRLLVL.

The chain links TRBV18 to TRBJ2-1; D perhaps matches TRBD2 (5 bases). The CDR3 covers 13 residues. Trimming left V 5 bases short and J 9 bases short, with 14 bases between. In germline, CDR1 is KGHSH, CDR2 LQKENI. The CDR3 protein is CASSTELVSEQFF. CDR3 bases: TGTGCCAGCTCAACCGAACTAGTCAGTGAGCAGTTCTTC.

The chain has TRBV5-6 and TRBJ2-7; no clear D gene. CDR1 is SGHDT, CDR2 YYEEEE, per germline. V was clipped by 1 base and J by 2 bases, with 13 bases between them. The CDR3 has 15 amino acids. The CDR3 region has the DNA TGTGCCAGCAGCTTGTTCCCTCACGGGCCCTACGAGCAGTACTTC. Protein sequence: CASSLFPHGPYEQYF.

This rearrangement joins TRBV4-1 to TRBJ1-1, with 11 bases matching TRBD1. Germline V gene data show CDR1 as MGHRA and CDR2 as YSYEKL. With 5 bases clipped from V and 6 bases from J, the junction kept 5 bases outside the gene matches. The CDR3 is 14 amino acids. The DNA for the CDR3 is TGCGCCAGCAGCTGGGACAGGGGGTCTCCTGAAGCTTTCTTT. Its translation is CASSWDRGSPEAFF.

Notes on this clone: The sample contains more than one DNA sequence encoding this CDR3. The J gene is TRBJ2-7, the V gene TRBV7-2; TRBD2 is a possible D gene (5 bases). The length of the CDR3 is 12 residues. Germline V CDR1 and CDR2: SGHTA, FQGNSA. V shed 5 bases and J shed 5 bases, with 10 bases lying between them. The CDR3, as DNA: TGTGCCAGCAGCCTGGCGGGCCACGAGCAGTACTTC. Encoded protein: CASSLAGHEQYF.

The genes are TRBV30 and TRBJ2-7; tentative D call: TRBD1 (5 bases). V dropped 1 base and J dropped 7 bases, with 14 bases sitting between them. Per the germline V gene, CDR1 is GTSNPN and CDR2 is SVGIG (reference sequence). The CDR3 totals 13 residues. CDR3 protein: CAWSADRGEEQYF. The DNA of the CDR3 is TGTGCCTGGAGTGCGGATAGGGGTGAGGAGCAGTACTTC.

V gene TRBV18 combines with J gene TRBJ1-1; no definite D call. The ends were cut back, 3 bases at V and 4 bases at J, with 12 bases in the middle. Germline V gene sequence: CDR1 KGHSH, CDR2 LQKENI. CDR3 length: 14 amino acids. This CDR3 is CASSPGPRSTEAFF. CDR3 sequence (DNA): TGTGCCAGCTCACCCGGCCCCCGGTCCACTGAAGCTTTCTTT.

The chain carries TRBV29-1 and TRBJ2-7; D is unresolved. Trimming stripped 6 bases from V and 0 bases from J, with 9 bases between. Per the germline V gene, CDR1 is SQVTM and CDR2 is ANQGSEA. This CDR3 is built from 12 residues. The CDR3 sequence: CSVYSFSYEQYF. For the CDR3, the DNA is TGCAGCGTCTACTCCTTCTCCTACGAGCAGTACTTC.

The chain employs TRBV23-1 and TRBJ2-5; TRBD1 or TRBD2 may be the D gene (7 bases each). TRBV23-1 is labeled an ORF, and its function is uncertain. The CDR3 totals 17 residues. Trimming pared 0 bases from V and 5 bases from J, leaving 19 bases between. DNA for the CDR3: TGCGCCAGCAGTCAATCGGGGGGGAGGACAGGAGGGGAGACCCAGTACTTC. Translated, it gives CASSQSGGRTGGETQYF.

V is TRBV2 and J is TRBJ2-3; TRBD1 agrees at 7 bases. The CDR3 extends over 14 amino acids. Looked up from germline, CDR1 is SNHLY and CDR2 is FYNNEI. Trimming cost V 7 bases and J 3 bases; bases outside gene matches: 7. As DNA, the CDR3 is TGTGCCAGCACCTGGGCAGGGGGAACAGATACGCAGTATTTT. It is translated as CASTWAGGTDTQYF.

The chain uses TRBV30 and TRBJ1-5; 8 bases are shared with TRBD1. Germline V gene sequence: CDR1 GTSNPN, CDR2 SVGIG (reference sequence). J was trimmed by 4 bases and V by 5 bases; bases with no gene match: 4. The CDR3 is 13 amino acids. The CDR3 DNA reads TGTGCCTGGGAACAGGGGGAGAATCAGCCCCAGCATTTT. Translated, it gives CAWEQGENQPQHF. Supplemented by reference TRBV30 and TRBJ1-5, the full variable domain reads SQTIHQWPATLVQPVGSPLSLECTVEGTSNPNLYWYRQAAGRGLQLLFYSVGIGQISSEVPQNLSASRPQDRQFILSSKKLLLSDSGFYLCAWEQGENQPQHFGDGTRLSIL.

This chain links TRBV4-2 with TRBJ2-5; 11 positions agree with TRBD1. CDR3 length: 16 amino acids. Germline V gene lookup returns CDR1 LGHNA and CDR2 YNFKEQ. The V segment lost 3 bases and the J segment 1 base; nucleotides outside the gene matches: 4. The CDR3 nucleotides are TGTGCCAGCAGCCACACCGGGACAGGGGGCCAAGAGACCCAGTACTTC. Translated, it gives CASSHTGTGGQETQYF.

This clone was detected ten times or more. The chain uses TRBV6-6 and TRBJ2-1; 7 bases match TRBD1. The germline V gene encodes CDR1 MNHNY and CDR2 SVGAGI (reference sequence). The CDR3 is 16 residues long. V was pared by 11 bases and J by 8 bases, with 21 bases of the junction left unmatched. CDR3 coding DNA: TGTGCCGCCAGGGATGTAGGGGGCGTGATAGGAGATGAGCAGTTCTTC. It yields the protein CAARDVGGVIGDEQFF.